The next 25 T cell receptor beta chains were all read from a single sample in a study of shared clonotypes between healthy human individuals. Some clones are missing from TCRdb's copy, which holds only in-frame ones; the method was immunoSEQ multiplex PCR. The sample comprises about 1.5 million clones, under 99% of which are singletons, and about 0.42% rests with the top ten. Sequencing input: naive CD4+ T cells sorted from blood. Subset: CD45RA+ positively selected. The receptors come from a man aged 25 to 40 in good health.

Points on this clone: Other DNA sequences from this sample encode an identical CDR3 as well. The rearrangement joins TRBV5-1 to TRBJ2-1; D is perhaps TRBD1 or TRBD2 (6 bases each). Trimming cost V 0 bases and J 7 bases, with 14 bases left between them. Germline CDR1 reads SGHRS; CDR2 reads YFSETQ. This CDR3 contains 15 residues. The CDR3 nucleotides are TGCGCCAGCAGCTTGGTAACGGGGGCGAGGAATGAGCAGTTCTTC. Translated, it gives CASSLVTGARNEQFF.

The chain links TRBV7-9 to TRBJ2-7; 12 positions match TRBD2. This CDR3 has 15 amino acids. Germline values: CDR1 SEHNR, CDR2 FQNEAQ (reference sequence). After removal of 4 bases from V and 7 bases from J, the junction contained 8 bases not matched to a gene. The CDR3 is CASSYGLAGLGEQYF. In DNA form, the CDR3 reads TGTGCCAGCAGCTATGGACTAGCGGGGTTAGGTGAGCAGTACTTC. Supplemented by reference TRBV7-9 and TRBJ2-7, the full variable domain reads DTGVSQNPRHKITKRGQNVTFRCDPISEHNRLYWYRQTLGQGPEFLTYFQNEAQLEKSRLLSDRFSAERPKGSFSTLEIQRTEQGDSAMYLCASSYGLAGLGEQYFGPGTRLTVT.

A remark on this clone: One end of the junction fails to match germline, which may point to a read error. DNA of the CDR3: TGTGCTAGCAGCTTGAAGGTGGGGACTGAAGCTTTCTTT. It specifies CASSLKVGTEAFF. The V and J genes are TRBV7-7 and TRBJ1-1, with no clear D. The V gene's germline CDR1 is SSHAT and CDR2 FNYEAQ (reference sequence). The CDR3 covers 13 residues.

The CDR3 DNA reads as TGTGCCAGCAGCTCGCGTTCCCCCTACGAGCAGTACTTC. This sequence encodes CASSSRSPYEQYF. The chain employs TRBV7-3 and TRBJ2-7; D is unresolved. Trimming cost V 4 bases and J 2 bases, with 9 bases left between them. Germline CDR1 and CDR2: SGHTA and FQGTGA. The CDR3 runs 13 residues.

The gene calls are TRBV30 and TRBJ2-7; 7 bases match TRBD2. Germline CDR1 is GTSNPN and CDR2 is SVGIG (reference sequence). The trim removed 4 bases at V and 7 bases at J, leaving 7 bases unmatched. This CDR3 has 12 amino acids. CDR3 residues: CAWTSGGSEQYF. CDR3 in DNA: TGTGCCTGGACTTCGGGGGGAAGTGAGCAGTACTTC.

The chain uses TRBV4-2 and TRBJ2-7; D uncertain. CDR1 LGHNA and CDR2 YNFKEQ come from the germline V gene. With 0 bases removed from V and 4 bases from J, the gap between germline ends came to 7 bases. The CDR3 runs 13 residues. The DNA of the CDR3 is TGTGCCAGCAGCCAAGATTTACAATACGAGCAGTACTTC. As protein: CASSQDLQYEQYF.

The V gene is TRBV4-2, the J gene TRBJ2-5; no clear D gene. Germline CDR1 LGHNA, CDR2 YNFKEQ. The CDR3 sequence is 14 residues long. Trimming took 0 bases from V and 3 from J, leaving 8 bases between them. CDR3 in amino acids: CASSQESGKETQYF. The CDR3 nucleotides are TGTGCCAGCAGCCAAGAGAGTGGGAAAGAGACCCAGTACTTC.

The chain uses TRBV19 and TRBJ1-2; D not resolved. Germline V gene lookup returns CDR1 LNHDA and CDR2 SQIVND (reference sequence). Trimming cost V 6 bases and J 4 bases, with 21 bases left between them. CDR3 length: 16 amino acids. The CDR3, as DNA: TGTGCCAGTAGACCGGAGTTCTCCAGAGCGGGCTATGGCTACACCTTC. It translates to CASRPEFSRAGYGYTF.

The V and J genes are TRBV5-6 and TRBJ1-5, with TRBD1 matching over 10 bases. J lost 4 bases, V lost 4 bases, and 5 bases had no gene match. CDR3 length: 15 residues. Germline lookup yields CDR1 SGHDT and CDR2 YYEEEE. In DNA, the CDR3 is TGTGCCAGCAGCGGCGGGACAGGGGTTAATCAGCCCCAGCATTTT. Amino acids: CASSGGTGVNQPQHF.

This sequence joins TRBV5-1 and TRBJ2-1; maybe TRBD1 (8 bases). V dropped 2 bases and J dropped 6 bases, with 15 bases sitting between them. The germline V gene encodes CDR1 SGHRS and CDR2 YFSETQ. This CDR3 is 15 amino acids long. The chain's CDR3 is CASSLRQGTTNEQFF. CDR3 sequence (DNA): TGCGCCAGCAGCTTAAGACAGGGGACTACCAATGAGCAGTTCTTC.

The chain joins TRBV5-1 to TRBJ2-7; D ambiguous. V was cut by 0 bases and J by 7 bases, with 11 bases left in between. Germline CDR1 is SGHRS and CDR2 is YFSETQ. This CDR3 region has 13 residues. The CDR3 is CASSLELSREQYF. The CDR3 region has the DNA TGCGCCAGCAGCTTGGAACTGAGCCGAGAGCAGTACTTC.

This sequence joins TRBV5-4 and TRBJ2-1; 7 nucleotides align to TRBD1. The CDR3 is made up of 15 amino acids. After removal of 5 bases from V and 8 bases from J, the junction contained 13 bases not matched to a gene. CDR1 is SGHNT and CDR2 is YYREEE in the germline V gene (reference sequence). The CDR3 DNA follows: TGTGCCAGCAGTCGGACAGGCTCGGTAATCGATGAGCAGTTCTTC. It translates to CASSRTGSVIDEQFF.

This chain links TRBV9 with TRBJ2-7, with TRBD1 as a possible D gene (5 bases). V lost 3 bases and J lost 6, with 10 bases in between. CDR1 is SGDLS, CDR2 YYNGEE, per germline. The CDR3 length is 12 residues. The CDR3: CASSGITGEQYF. The DNA of the CDR3 is TGTGCCAGCAGCGGAATTACAGGCGAGCAGTACTTC.

J is TRBJ2-5 and V is TRBV4-1; maybe TRBD1 (6 bases). With 4 bases removed from V and 2 bases from J, the gap between germline ends came to 8 bases. The CDR3 is made up of 13 amino acids. CDR1 is MGHRA and CDR2 is YSYEKL in the germline V gene. CDR3 sequence reads: CASSRTGQETQYF. For the CDR3, the DNA is TGCGCCAGCAGCCGAACAGGGCAAGAGACCCAGTACTTC.

The chain recombines TRBV28 with TRBJ2-7; D gene unclear. The CDR3 sequence is 12 residues long. Germline CDR1 and CDR2: MDHEN and SYDVKM. Trimming cost V 6 bases and J 2 bases, with 8 bases left between them. The CDR3 sequence: CASSKNPYEQYF. The CDR3 region has the DNA TGTGCCAGCAGCAAAAACCCCTACGAGCAGTACTTC.

This chain joins TRBV5-1 and TRBJ2-5; D possibly corresponds to TRBD1 (6 bases). Trimming cost V 1 base and J 4 bases, with 11 bases left between them. The CDR3 contains 14 residues. Germline V gene data show CDR1 as SGHRS and CDR2 as YFSETQ. CDR3 amino acids: CASSLTGTRETQYF. Written as DNA, the CDR3 is TGCGCCAGCAGCTTGACCGGGACACGAGAGACCCAGTACTTC. The full variable domain, with the rest looked up from reference TRBV5-1 and TRBJ2-5, is KAGVTQTPRYLIKTRGQQVTLSCSPISGHRSVSWYQQTPGQGLQFLFEYFSETQRNKGNFPGRFSGRQFSNSRSEMNVSTLELGDSALYLCASSLTGTRETQYFGPGTRLLVL.

V and J are TRBV28 and TRBJ1-5; D is possibly TRBD1 (5 bases). This CDR3 has 12 residues. Looked up from germline, CDR1 is MDHEN and CDR2 is SYDVKM. V was trimmed by 11 bases and J by 4 bases, leaving 12 bases between them. The CDR3: CAGGGPNQPQHF. The CDR3, as DNA: TGTGCCGGCGGGGGTCCAAATCAGCCCCAGCATTTT.

V gene TRBV7-8 combines with J gene TRBJ1-3; D might be TRBD1 (6 bases). V was trimmed by 2 bases and J by 0 bases, leaving 11 bases between them. This CDR3 is 16 amino acids long. The V gene's germline CDR1 is SGHVS and CDR2 FQNEAQ. CDR3 bases: TGTGCCAGCAGCTTATCAGGGGTCCTCTCTGGAAACACCATATATTTT. Protein product: CASSLSGVLSGNTIYF.

The chain combines TRBV15 with TRBJ1-5, with D unclear. Per the germline V gene, CDR1 is LNHNV and CDR2 is YYDKDF (reference sequence). V was pared by 1 base and J by 10 bases, with 11 bases between. This CDR3 has 13 amino acids. CDR3: CATSRGAERPQHF. The CDR3 bases are TGTGCCACCAGCAGAGGGGCCGAGAGACCCCAGCATTTT.

The rearrangement uses TRBV30 and TRBJ2-7; D could derive from TRBD1 or TRBD2 (5 bases each). The CDR3 consists of 15 residues. Germline CDR1 reads GTSNPN; CDR2 reads SVGIG (reference sequence). Between the trimmed V and J ends, which lost 1 base and 3 bases, there was a span of 16 bases. CDR3 DNA: TGTGCCTGGAGTGCCAGACGGGACCGACTCTACGAGCAGTACTTC. Residues: CAWSARRDRLYEQYF. Full variable domain (remainder filled in from reference TRBV30 and TRBJ2-7): SQTIHQWPATLVQPVGSPLSLECTVEGTSNPNLYWYRQAAGRGLQLLFYSVGIGQISSEVPQNLSASRPQDRQFILSSKKLLLSDSGFYLCAWSARRDRLYEQYFGPGTRLTVT.

The CDR3 sequence: CASSPVLAGGTDTQYF. In DNA form, the CDR3 reads TGTGCCAGCTCACCTGTACTAGCGGGAGGCACAGATACGCAGTATTTT. The rearrangement joins TRBV18 to TRBJ2-3; 11 bases map to TRBD2. CDR3 length: 16 amino acids. Germline values: CDR1 KGHSH, CDR2 LQKENI. After removal of 3 bases from V and 1 base from J, the junction contained 3 bases not matched to a gene.

The chain links TRBV9 to TRBJ2-3; possible D gene TRBD1, 6 bases. The length of the CDR3 is 16 residues. In germline, CDR1 is SGDLS, CDR2 YYNGEE. The ends were cut back, 0 bases at V and 1 base at J, with 12 bases in the middle. CDR3 in DNA: TGTGCCAGCAGCGTAGCTACGAGACAGGGCACAGATACGCAGTATTTT. This codes for CASSVATRQGTDTQYF.

The chain has TRBV11-2 and TRBJ2-7; possibly TRBD2 for D (7 bases). Trimming shortened V by 4 bases and J by 6 bases, and 10 bases separated the two germline ends. CDR3 length equals 12 residues. CDR1 is SGHAT, CDR2 FQNNGV, per germline. The CDR3 reads CASSWGGLEQYF. The CDR3 bases are TGTGCCAGCAGCTGGGGGGGGCTCGAGCAGTACTTC.

This chain connects TRBV5-1 to TRBJ2-1; 7 bases agree with TRBD2. CDR1 and CDR2 from the germline V gene are SGHRS and YFSETQ. The CDR3 is 18 amino acids. The trim removed 5 bases at V and 4 bases at J, leaving 18 bases unmatched. The CDR3 DNA sequence: TGCGCCAGCAGTGCCCATCTGGGGGTAGCGGGTCCGTACAATGAGCAGTTCTTC. This translates into CASSAHLGVAGPYNEQFF.

For this clone: The same CDR3 arises from other DNA sequences in this sample as well. V is TRBV5-4 and J is TRBJ2-7; 15 bases match TRBD2. Germline-derived CDR1 and CDR2 are SGHNT and YYREEE (reference sequence). V gave up 4 bases and J gave up 2 bases; unmatched junction bases: 4. This CDR3 is built from 16 residues. The CDR3 DNA follows: TGTGCCAGCAGCCCTGGACTAGCGGGAGGGCCCTACGAGCAGTACTTC. Its translation is CASSPGLAGGPYEQYF.